This is a list of T cell receptor beta chains from one sample in a study of Ad26.COV2.S vaccination and SARS-CoV-2 variants. The repertoire was sequenced with immunoSEQ multiplex PCR; TCRdb's copy has only in-frame clones and lacks some. The sample has under 550,000 clones; approximately 92% are singletons. The starting material was peripheral blood, obtained in a trial of Ad26.COV2.S vaccine versus placebo. These receptors originate from a person aged 18-65 years who received the Ad26.COV2.S COVID-19 vaccine or a placebo. Both conserved end residues are part of each CDR3. A D gene is named only where the DNA matches it firmly. Part of the rows lack a size; the others show once, few, many or a class for expanded clones.

>NA|NA|TRBV9|TRBJ1-6
CASSPDTGYSPLHF
TGTGCCAGCAGCCCCGACACGGGTTATTCACCCCTCCACTTT
>NA|NA|TRBV5-1|TRBJ2-5
CASSDQETQYF
TGCGCCAGCAGCGACCAAGAGACCCAGTACTTC
>NA|NA|TRBV4-3|TRBJ2-2
CASSPGVWAGELFF
TGCGCCAGCAGCCCAGGGGTTTGGGCCGGGGAGCTGTTTTTT
>NA|TRBD1|TRBV7-9|TRBJ1-1
CASTGYGGTGVGGIKEYTEAFF
TGTGCCAGCACGGGATATGGTGGGACAGGAGTTGGCGGGATCAAGGAGTACACTGAAGCTTTCTTT
>NA|NA|TRBV6-5|TRBJ1-2
CASSRRGTYGYTF
TGTGCCAGCAGTCGAAGAGGGACCTATGGCTACACCTTC
>once|TRBD1|TRBV18|TRBJ2-7
CASSPAGQGRYEQYF
TGTGCCAGCTCACCAGCGGGACAGGGTCGCTACGAGCAGTACTTC
>NA|TRBD1|TRBV29-1|TRBJ1-2
CSGRDSSNYGYTF
TGCAGCGGGAGGGACAGTTCTAACTATGGCTACACCTTC
>once|NA|TRBV11-3|TRBJ2-3
CASSLEGDTQYF
TGTGCCAGCAGCTTAGAAGGAGATACGCAGTATTTT
>NA|NA|TRBV30|TRBJ1-2
CAWSPNTVGYTF
TGTGCCTGGAGTCCCAATACGGTTGGCTACACCTTC
>once|NA|TRBV6-5|TRBJ1-2
CASTDGGGNYGYTF
TGTGCCAGCACCGACGGGGGTGGGAACTATGGCTACACCTTC
>NA|NA|TRBV5-6|TRBJ1-5
CASSRGREWRNQPQHF
TGTGCCAGCAGCCGGGGTAGGGAGTGGCGCAATCAGCCCCAGCATTTT
>NA|NA|TRBV28|TRBJ1-1
CASTPRGWGTEAFF
TGTGCCAGCACCCCCCGAGGTTGGGGCACTGAAGCTTTCTTT
>NA|TRBD2|TRBV27|TRBJ2-1
CASSLSGSSYNEQFF
TGTGCCAGCAGTTTGAGCGGGAGCTCCTACAATGAGCAGTTCTTC
>NA|NA|TRBV30|TRBJ2-2
CAWSGDYYTGELFF
TGTGCCTGGAGTGGTGATTATTACACCGGGGAGCTGTTTTTT
>few|TRBD2|TRBV3-1/TRBV3-2|TRBJ2-7
CASRPTSGSYEQYF
TGTGCCAGCAGGCCGACTAGCGGGAGCTACGAGCAGTACTTC
>NA|TRBD1|TRBV11-2|TRBJ1-4
CASSPRTGEGNEKLFF
TGTGCCAGCAGCCCCCGGACAGGGGAGGGCAATGAAAAACTGTTTTTT
>NA|NA|TRBV7-2|TRBJ2-3
CASSWADSTDTQYF
TGTGCCAGCAGCTGGGCGGACAGCACAGATACGCAGTATTTT
>NA|NA|TRBV6-5|TRBJ1-1
CASSLRHNTEAFF
TGTGCCAGCAGCCTCAGACACAACACTGAAGCTTTCTTT
>NA|NA|TRBV12-3/TRBV12-4|TRBJ2-7
CASKGQNGHEQYF
TGTGCCAGCAAAGGCCAAAACGGACACGAGCAGTACTTC
>NA|NA|TRBV19|TRBJ1-3
CASSMRDAGIATGNTIYF
TGTGCCAGTAGTATGAGGGATGCAGGGATTGCGACTGGAAACACCATATATTTT
>NA|NA|TRBV10-3|TRBJ2-3
CAISVVELDTQYF
TGTGCCATCAGTGTCGTCGAACTAGATACGCAGTATTTT
>NA|TRBD1|TRBV29-1|TRBJ2-6
CSGPGGTGLSGANVLTF
TGCAGCGGCCCAGGGGGGACAGGACTCTCTGGGGCCAACGTCCTGACTTTC
>NA|NA|TRBV10-3|TRBJ2-7
CANRDQETYEQYF
TGTGCCAACCGGGACCAGGAGACCTACGAGCAGTACTTC
>NA|NA|TRBV14|TRBJ1-3
CASSPSGGNTIYF
TGTGCCAGCAGCCCCAGTGGGGGAAACACCATATATTTT
>NA|NA|TRBV12-3/TRBV12-4|TRBJ2-3
CASKAGSTDTQYF
TGTGCCAGCAAGGCGGGAAGCACAGATACGCAGTATTTT
>NA|NA|TRBV11-2|TRBJ2-3
CASSSGRVGTDTQYF
TGTGCCAGCAGCTCCGGCCGGGTGGGCACAGATACGCAGTATTTT